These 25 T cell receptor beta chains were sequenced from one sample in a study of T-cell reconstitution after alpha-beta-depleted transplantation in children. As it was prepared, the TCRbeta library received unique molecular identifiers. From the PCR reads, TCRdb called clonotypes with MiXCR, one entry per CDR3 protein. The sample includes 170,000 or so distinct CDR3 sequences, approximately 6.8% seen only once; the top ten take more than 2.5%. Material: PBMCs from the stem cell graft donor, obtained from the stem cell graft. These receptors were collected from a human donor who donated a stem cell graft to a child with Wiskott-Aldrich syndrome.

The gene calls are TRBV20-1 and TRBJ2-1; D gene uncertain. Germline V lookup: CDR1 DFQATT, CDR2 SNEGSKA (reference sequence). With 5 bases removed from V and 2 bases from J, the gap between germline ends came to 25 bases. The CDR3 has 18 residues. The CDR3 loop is CSAPLRTPNKSPYNEQFF. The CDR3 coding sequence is TGCAGTGCTCCCCTCCGGACGCCTAATAAATCACCCTACAATGAGCAGTTCTTC.

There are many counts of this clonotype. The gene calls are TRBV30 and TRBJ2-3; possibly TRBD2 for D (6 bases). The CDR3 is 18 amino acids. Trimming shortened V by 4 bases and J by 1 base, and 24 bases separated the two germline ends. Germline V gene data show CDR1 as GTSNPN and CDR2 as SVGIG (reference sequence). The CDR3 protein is CAWIGDSGPDGRTDTQYF. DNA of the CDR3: TGTGCCTGGATCGGGGACTCGGGTCCCGATGGGCGCACAGATACGCAGTATTTT.

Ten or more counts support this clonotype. CDR3 region: CATESLGGLGYGYTF. In DNA, the CDR3 is TGTGCCACCGAGTCCTTGGGGGGCCTTGGTTATGGCTACACCTTC. The chain is built from TRBV12-3 or TRBV12-4 and TRBJ1-2, with D tentatively TRBD1 (6 bases). The CDR3 extends over 15 amino acids. Trimming took off 10 bases at V and 5 bases at J, with 23 bases between the two ends.

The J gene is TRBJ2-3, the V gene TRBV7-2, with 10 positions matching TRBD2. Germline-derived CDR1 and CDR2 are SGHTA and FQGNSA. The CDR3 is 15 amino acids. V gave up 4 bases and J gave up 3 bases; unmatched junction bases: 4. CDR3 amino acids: CASSWPSGRTDTQYF. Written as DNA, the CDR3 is TGTGCCAGCAGCTGGCCTAGCGGGAGAACAGATACGCAGTATTTT.

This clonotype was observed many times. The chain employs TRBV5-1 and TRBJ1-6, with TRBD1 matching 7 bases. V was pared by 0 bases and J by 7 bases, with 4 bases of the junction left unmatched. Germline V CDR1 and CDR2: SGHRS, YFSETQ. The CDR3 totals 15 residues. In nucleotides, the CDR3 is TGCGCCAGCAGCTTGGCCGGGACAGAGAATTCACCCCTCCACTTT. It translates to CASSLAGTENSPLHF.

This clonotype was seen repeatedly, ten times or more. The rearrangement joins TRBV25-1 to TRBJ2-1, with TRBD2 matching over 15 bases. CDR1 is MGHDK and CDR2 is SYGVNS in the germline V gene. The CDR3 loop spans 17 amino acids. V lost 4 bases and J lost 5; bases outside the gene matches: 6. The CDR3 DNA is TGTGCCAGCAGTGGGTGGACTAGCGGGAGGGGAAACAATGAGCAGTTCTTC. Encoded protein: CASSGWTSGRGNNEQFF.

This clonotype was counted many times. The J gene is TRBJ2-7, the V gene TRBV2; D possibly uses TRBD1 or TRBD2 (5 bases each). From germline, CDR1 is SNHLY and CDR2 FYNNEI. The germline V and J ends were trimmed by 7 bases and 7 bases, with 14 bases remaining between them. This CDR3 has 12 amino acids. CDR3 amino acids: CASTGTAQEQYF. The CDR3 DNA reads TGTGCCAGCACCGGGACCGCACAAGAGCAGTACTTC.

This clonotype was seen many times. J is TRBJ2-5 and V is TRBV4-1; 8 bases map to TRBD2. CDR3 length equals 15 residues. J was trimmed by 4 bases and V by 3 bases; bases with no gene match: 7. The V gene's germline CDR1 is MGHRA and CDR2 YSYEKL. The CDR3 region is CASSQSGTRRETQYF. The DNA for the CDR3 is TGCGCCAGCAGCCAGTCCGGGACTAGGAGAGAGACCCAGTACTTC.

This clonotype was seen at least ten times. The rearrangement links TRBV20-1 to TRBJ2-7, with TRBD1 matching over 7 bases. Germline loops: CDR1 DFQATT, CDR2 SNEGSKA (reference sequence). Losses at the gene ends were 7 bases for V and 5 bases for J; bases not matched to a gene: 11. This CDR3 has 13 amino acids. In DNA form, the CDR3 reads TGCAGTGTTGGAGAGGGGGCGAAAAACGAGCAGTACTTC. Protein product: CSVGEGAKNEQYF.

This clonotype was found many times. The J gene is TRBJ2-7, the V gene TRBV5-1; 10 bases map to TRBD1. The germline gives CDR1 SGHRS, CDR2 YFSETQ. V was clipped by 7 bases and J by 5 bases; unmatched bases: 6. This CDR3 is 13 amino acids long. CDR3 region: CASQRQGADEQYF. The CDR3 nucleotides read TGCGCCAGCCAGCGACAGGGGGCCGACGAGCAGTACTTC.

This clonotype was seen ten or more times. CDR3 sequence reads: CSASRLSKDTQYF. In DNA form, the CDR3 reads TGCAGTGCTAGCAGGCTGTCCAAAGATACGCAGTATTTT. This rearrangement joins TRBV20-1 to TRBJ2-3; D gene uncertain. This CDR3 is built from 13 residues. Germline V gives CDR1 DFQATT, CDR2 SNEGSKA (reference sequence). V dropped 3 bases and J dropped 5 bases, with 12 bases sitting between them.

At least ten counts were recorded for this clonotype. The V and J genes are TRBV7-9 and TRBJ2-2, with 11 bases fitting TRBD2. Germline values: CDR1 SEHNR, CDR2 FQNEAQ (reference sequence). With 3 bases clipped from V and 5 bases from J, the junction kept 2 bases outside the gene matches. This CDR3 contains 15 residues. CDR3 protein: CASSLGLAETGELFF. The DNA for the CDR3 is TGTGCCAGCAGCTTGGGACTAGCGGAAACCGGGGAGCTGTTTTTT.

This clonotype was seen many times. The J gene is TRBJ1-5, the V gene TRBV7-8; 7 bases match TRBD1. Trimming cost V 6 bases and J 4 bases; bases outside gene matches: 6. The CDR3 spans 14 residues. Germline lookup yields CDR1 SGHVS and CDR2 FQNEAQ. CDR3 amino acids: CASSSLTGNQPQHF. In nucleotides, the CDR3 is TGTGCCAGCAGTTCTTTGACAGGGAATCAGCCCCAGCATTTT. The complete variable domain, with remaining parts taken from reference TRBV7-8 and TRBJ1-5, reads GAGVSQSPRYKVAKRGQDVALRCDPISGHVSLFWYQQALGQGPEFLTYFQNEAQLDKSGLPSDRFFAERPEGSVSTLKIQRTQQEDSAVYLCASSSLTGNQPQHFGDGTRLSIL.

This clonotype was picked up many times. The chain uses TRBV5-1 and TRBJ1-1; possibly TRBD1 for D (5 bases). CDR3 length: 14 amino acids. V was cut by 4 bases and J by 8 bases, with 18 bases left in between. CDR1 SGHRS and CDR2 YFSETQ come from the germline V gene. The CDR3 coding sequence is TGCGCCAGCAGCCTTGAAACAGGAAAGGCCGAAGCTTTCTTT. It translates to CASSLETGKAEAFF.

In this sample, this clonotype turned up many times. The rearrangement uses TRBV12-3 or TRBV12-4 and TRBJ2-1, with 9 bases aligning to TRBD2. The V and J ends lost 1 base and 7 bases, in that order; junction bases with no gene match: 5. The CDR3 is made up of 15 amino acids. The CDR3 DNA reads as TGTGCCAGCAGTTTAGGGGCGGGAGGGCCTAATGAGCAGTTCTTC. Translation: CASSLGAGGPNEQFF.

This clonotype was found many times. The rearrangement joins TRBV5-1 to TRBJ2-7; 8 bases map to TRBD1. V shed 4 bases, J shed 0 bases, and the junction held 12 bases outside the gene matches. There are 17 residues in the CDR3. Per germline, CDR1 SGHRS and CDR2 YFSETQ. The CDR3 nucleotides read TGCGCCAGCAGCCTATACGGACAGGGTGGTAGCTCCTACGAGCAGTACTTC. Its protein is CASSLYGQGGSSYEQYF.

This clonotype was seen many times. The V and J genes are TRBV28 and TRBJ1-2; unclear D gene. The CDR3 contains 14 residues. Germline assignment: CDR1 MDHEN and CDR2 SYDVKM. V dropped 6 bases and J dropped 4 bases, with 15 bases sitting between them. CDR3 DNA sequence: TGTGCCAGCAGCCGCGACCTGGGAGGCTATGGCTACACCTTC. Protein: CASSRDLGGYGYTF.

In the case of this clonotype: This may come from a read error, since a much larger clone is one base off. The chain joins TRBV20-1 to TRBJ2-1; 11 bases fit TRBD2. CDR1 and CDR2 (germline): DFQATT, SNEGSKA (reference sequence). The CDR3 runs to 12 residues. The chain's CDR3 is CSVAGGGYEQFF. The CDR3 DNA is TGCAGCGTAGCGGGGGGGGGTTACGAGCAGTTCTTC.

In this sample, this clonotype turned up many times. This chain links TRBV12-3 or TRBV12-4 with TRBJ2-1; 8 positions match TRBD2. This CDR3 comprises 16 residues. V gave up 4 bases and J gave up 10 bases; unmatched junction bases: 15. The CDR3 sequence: CASSYMAPGRAREQFF. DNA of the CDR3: TGTGCCAGCAGTTATATGGCTCCCGGGAGGGCCAGAGAGCAGTTCTTC.

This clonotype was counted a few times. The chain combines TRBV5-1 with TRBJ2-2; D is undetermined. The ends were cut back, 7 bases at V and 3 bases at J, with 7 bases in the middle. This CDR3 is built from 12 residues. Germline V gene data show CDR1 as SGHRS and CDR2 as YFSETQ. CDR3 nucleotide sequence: TGCGCCAGCGGATATTACACCGGGGAGCTGTTTTTT. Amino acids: CASGYYTGELFF.

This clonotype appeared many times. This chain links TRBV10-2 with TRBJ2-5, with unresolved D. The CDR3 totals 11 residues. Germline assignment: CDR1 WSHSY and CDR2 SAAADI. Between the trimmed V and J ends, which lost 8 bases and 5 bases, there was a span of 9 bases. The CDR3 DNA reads TGCGCCAGCTCCGCCCTGGAGACCCAGTACTTC. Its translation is CASSALETQYF.

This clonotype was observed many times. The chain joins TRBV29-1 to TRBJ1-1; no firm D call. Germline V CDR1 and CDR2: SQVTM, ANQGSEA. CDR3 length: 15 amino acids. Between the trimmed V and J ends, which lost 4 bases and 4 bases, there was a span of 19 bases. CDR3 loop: CSVVPSTGGSTEAFF. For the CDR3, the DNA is TGCAGCGTTGTTCCGTCGACGGGTGGGAGCACTGAAGCTTTCTTT.

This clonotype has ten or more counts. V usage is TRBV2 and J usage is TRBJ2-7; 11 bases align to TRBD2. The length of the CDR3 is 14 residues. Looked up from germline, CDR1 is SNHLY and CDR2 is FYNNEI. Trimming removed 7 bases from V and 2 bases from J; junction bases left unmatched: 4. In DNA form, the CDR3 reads TGTGCCAGCATGGGACTAGCGGAGACCTACGAGCAGTACTTC. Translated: CASMGLAETYEQYF.

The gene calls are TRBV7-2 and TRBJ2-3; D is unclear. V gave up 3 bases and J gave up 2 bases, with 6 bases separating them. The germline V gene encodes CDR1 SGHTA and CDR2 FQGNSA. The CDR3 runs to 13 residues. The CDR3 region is CASSLIITDTQYF. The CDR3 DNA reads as TGTGCCAGCAGCTTGATAATCACAGATACGCAGTATTTT.

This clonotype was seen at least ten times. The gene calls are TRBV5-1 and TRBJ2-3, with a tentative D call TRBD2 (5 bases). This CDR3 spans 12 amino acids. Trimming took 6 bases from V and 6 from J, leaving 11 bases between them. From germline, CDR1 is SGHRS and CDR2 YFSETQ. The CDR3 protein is CASNLRGDTQYF. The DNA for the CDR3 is TGCGCCAGCAACTTACGAGGGGATACGCAGTATTTT.